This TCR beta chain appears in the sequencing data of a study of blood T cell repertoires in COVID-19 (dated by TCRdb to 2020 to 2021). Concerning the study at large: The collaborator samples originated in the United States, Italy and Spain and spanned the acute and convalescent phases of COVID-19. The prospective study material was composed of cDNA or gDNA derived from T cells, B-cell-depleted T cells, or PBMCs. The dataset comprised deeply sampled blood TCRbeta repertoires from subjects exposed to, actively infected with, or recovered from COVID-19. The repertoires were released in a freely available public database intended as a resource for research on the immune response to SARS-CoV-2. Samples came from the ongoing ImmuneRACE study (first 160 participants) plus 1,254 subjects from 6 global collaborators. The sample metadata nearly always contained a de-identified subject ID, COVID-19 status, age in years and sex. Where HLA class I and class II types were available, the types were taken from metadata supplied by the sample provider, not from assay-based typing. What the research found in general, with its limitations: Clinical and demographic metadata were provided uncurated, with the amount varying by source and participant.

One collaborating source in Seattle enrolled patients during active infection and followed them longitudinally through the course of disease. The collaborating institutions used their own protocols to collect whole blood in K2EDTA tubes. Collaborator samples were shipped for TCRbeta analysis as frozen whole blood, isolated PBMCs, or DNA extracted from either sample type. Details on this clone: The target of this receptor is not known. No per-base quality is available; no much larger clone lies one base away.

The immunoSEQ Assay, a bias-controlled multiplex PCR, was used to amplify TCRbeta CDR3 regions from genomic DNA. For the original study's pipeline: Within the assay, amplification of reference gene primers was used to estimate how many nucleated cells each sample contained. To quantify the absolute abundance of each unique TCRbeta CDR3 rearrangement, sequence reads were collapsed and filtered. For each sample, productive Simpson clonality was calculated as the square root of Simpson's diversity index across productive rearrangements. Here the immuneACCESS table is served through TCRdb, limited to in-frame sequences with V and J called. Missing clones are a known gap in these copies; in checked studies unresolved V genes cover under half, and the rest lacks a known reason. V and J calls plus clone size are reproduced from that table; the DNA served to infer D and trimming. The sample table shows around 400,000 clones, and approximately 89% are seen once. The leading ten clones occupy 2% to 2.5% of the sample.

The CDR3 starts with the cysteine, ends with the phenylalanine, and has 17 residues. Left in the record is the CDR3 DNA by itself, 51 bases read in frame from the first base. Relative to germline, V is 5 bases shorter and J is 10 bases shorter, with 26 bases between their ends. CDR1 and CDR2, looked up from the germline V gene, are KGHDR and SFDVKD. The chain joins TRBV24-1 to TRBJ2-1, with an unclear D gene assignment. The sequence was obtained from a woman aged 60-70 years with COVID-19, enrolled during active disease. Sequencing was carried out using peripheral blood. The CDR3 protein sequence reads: CATSARRPNSPLDEQFF. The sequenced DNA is TGTGCCACCAGTGCCCGAAGGCCTAACAGCCCTCTTGACGAGCAGTTCTTC.